This T cell receptor (beta chain) was profiled in a study of blood T cell repertoires in COVID-19. Study details: The samples span acute and convalescent COVID-19 from the United States, Italy and Spain. In each case, the material was cDNA or gDNA derived from T cells, B-cell-depleted T cells, or PBMCs.

Clones were sequenced by immunoSEQ multiplex PCR, and TCRdb holds only the in-frame ones, with some missing. The table includes 110,000 to 150,000 clones, over 75% detected once. From germline, CDR1 is SGHNT and CDR2 YYREEE (reference sequence). The V and J ends lost 7 bases and 5 bases respectively, with 19 bases between them. The CDR3 is made up of 16 amino acids. The sample comprised peripheral blood. This chain uses TRBV5-4 with TRBJ1-6; tentative D call: TRBD1 (6 bases). The receptor was derived from a woman aged 45-59 years with acute or convalescent COVID-19. The chain's CDR3 is CASSTGPPRNNSPLHF. The CDR3 DNA is TGTGCCAGCTCTACAGGGCCTCCGCGAAATAATTCACCCCTCCACTTT.